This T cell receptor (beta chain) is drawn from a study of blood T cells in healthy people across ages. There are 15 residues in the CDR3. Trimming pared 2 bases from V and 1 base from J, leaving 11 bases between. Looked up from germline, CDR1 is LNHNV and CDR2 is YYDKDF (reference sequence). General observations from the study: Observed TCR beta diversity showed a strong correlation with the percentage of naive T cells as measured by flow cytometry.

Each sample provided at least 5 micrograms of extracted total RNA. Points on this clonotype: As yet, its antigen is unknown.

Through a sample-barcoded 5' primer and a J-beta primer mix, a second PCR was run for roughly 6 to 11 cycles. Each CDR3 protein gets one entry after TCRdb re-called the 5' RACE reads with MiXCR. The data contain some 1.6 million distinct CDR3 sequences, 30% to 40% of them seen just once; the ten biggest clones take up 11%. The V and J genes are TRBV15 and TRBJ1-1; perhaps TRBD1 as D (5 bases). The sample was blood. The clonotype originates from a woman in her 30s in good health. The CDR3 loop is CATSRTGTANTEAFF. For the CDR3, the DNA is TGTGCCACCAGCAGAACCGGGACGGCGAACACTGAAGCTTTCTTT.